This T cell receptor (beta chain) derives from a study of T cell changes during pregnancy in multiple sclerosis. Sequenced by immunoSEQ multiplex PCR; TCRdb stores in-frame clones only, minus some. The sample has approximately 30,000 clones, roughly nine tenths seen once. Germline assignment: CDR1 SGDLS and CDR2 YYNGEE. The CDR3 has 15 residues. V was pared by 4 bases and J by 3 bases, with 9 bases of the junction left unmatched. The rearrangement uses TRBV9 and TRBJ2-5, with 7 nucleotides matching TRBD2. The specimen comprised CD8+ T cells from peripheral blood mononuclear cells, sampled in the first trimester of pregnancy. This receptor was taken from a female donor with multiple sclerosis, enrolled in a pregnancy study. This CDR3 reads CASSLAGTTEETQYF. Here the CDR3 DNA reads TGTGCCAGCAGCCTTGCCGGGACTACTGAAGAGACCCAGTACTTC.